The 2 T cell receptor beta chains below were found in one sample sequenced in a study of beta chain features in type 1 diabetes. Whole-study findings and limits: When Type 1 diabetes patients were examined, their TCRB CDR3s proved moderately but significantly shorter in all four CD4+ subsets.

For these receptors, no antigen is known. Investigators reverse transcribed all isolated RNA, so they sequenced expressed TCRB transcripts. Sequencing used immunoSEQ multiplex PCR; TCRdb keeps in-frame clones, though not all of them. The data show 150,000 to 200,000 clones, almost 8% seen once. The sample comprised central memory CD4+ T cells from blood. The receptors were gathered from a man between 18 and 35 years old with type 1 diabetes.

This clone showed up just a few times. This chain connects TRBV4-3 to TRBJ2-6, with 9 bases matching TRBD1. CDR3 length equals 17 residues. V shed 4 bases and J 0 bases; nucleotides not matched to a gene: 4. Germline V gene lookup returns CDR1 LGHNA and CDR2 YSLEER. This CDR3 is CASSPRDRDSGANVLTF. DNA for the CDR3: TGCGCCAGCAGCCCCCGGGACAGGGACTCTGGGGCCAACGTCCTGACTTTC.

This clone was counted a few times. This chain's CDR3 is CASSLAPTQGYEQYF. Here the CDR3 DNA reads TGTGCCAGCAGCTTAGCGCCCACACAGGGGTACGAGCAGTACTTC. The chain carries TRBV7-6 and TRBJ2-7; 7 bases align to TRBD1. The CDR3 length is 15 residues. V dropped 0 bases and J dropped 4; count of bases not matched to a gene: 6. Germline V gives CDR1 SGHVS, CDR2 FNYEAQ.